Presented here are 26 T cell receptor beta chains from one specimen sequenced in a study of T cell responses to AZD1222 COVID-19 vaccine. Clones were sequenced by immunoSEQ multiplex PCR, and TCRdb holds only the in-frame ones, with some missing. Of fewer than 85,000 clones in the sample, about 92% were seen once. The sample was peripheral blood, taken on day 0 of AZD1222 vaccination. The receptors derive from an adult in good health.

V usage is TRBV18 and J usage is TRBJ1-5; D uncertain. Germline CDR1 reads KGHSH; CDR2 reads LQKENI. The CDR3 sequence is 14 residues long. Trimming stripped 6 bases from V and 8 bases from J, with 17 bases between. This CDR3 is CASSRMMDDEPQHF. Written as DNA, the CDR3 is TGTGCCAGCTCGCGGATGATGGACGATGAGCCCCAGCATTTT.

The chain uses TRBV2 and TRBJ1-5; no definite D call. The CDR3 is made up of 13 amino acids. V gave up 4 bases and J gave up 7 bases, with 11 bases separating them. CDR1 is SNHLY and CDR2 is FYNNEI in the germline V gene. DNA for the CDR3: TGTGCCAGCAGTGTATTCGGTGGACAGCCCCAGCATTTT. It is translated as CASSVFGGQPQHF.

This clone was observed a few times. The chain is built from TRBV5-8 and TRBJ1-4; 7 bases align to TRBD1. The CDR3 loop spans 16 amino acids. J lost 0 bases, V lost 5 bases, and 7 bases had no gene match. Germline V gene sequence: CDR1 SGHTS, CDR2 YDEGEE. CDR3 region: CASRGDSLATNEKLFF. The DNA of the CDR3 is TGTGCCAGCAGAGGGGACAGCCTTGCAACTAATGAAAAACTGTTTTTT.

The V gene is TRBV6-4, the J gene TRBJ2-2; D may be TRBD1 or TRBD2 (6 bases each). V was clipped by 5 bases and J by 0 bases, with 10 bases between them. In germline, CDR1 is MRHNA, CDR2 SNTAGT. The CDR3 is 15 amino acids. The CDR3 spells CASSKEGANTGELFF. For the CDR3, the DNA is TGTGCCAGCAGTAAGGAGGGGGCGAACACCGGGGAGCTGTTTTTT.

The J gene is TRBJ1-1, the V gene TRBV25-1, with D hard to call. V gave up 5 bases and J gave up 6 bases, with 16 bases separating them. The germline V gene encodes CDR1 MGHDK and CDR2 SYGVNS. The CDR3 totals 14 residues. The CDR3 reads CASSPWTDPAEAFF. CDR3 bases: TGTGCCAGCAGTCCCTGGACGGATCCAGCTGAAGCTTTCTTT.

This clone showed up just once. The V and J genes are TRBV10-3 and TRBJ1-2; tentatively, D is TRBD1 (6 bases). The CDR3 totals 15 residues. The germline CDR1 and CDR2 sequences are ENHRY and SYGVKD. V lost 1 base and J lost 4, with 13 bases in between. DNA for the CDR3: TGTGCCATCAGTGAGTTCCGGGACACTTCCTATGGCTACACCTTC. The encoded protein is CAISEFRDTSYGYTF.

This clone was counted a few times. This rearrangement joins TRBV19 to TRBJ1-1; 8 bases line up with TRBD1. The CDR3 spans 15 residues. The ends lost 6 bases at V and 4 bases at J; junction bases unmatched: 10. Per germline, CDR1 LNHDA and CDR2 SQIVND (reference sequence). CDR3: CASRRQGATITEAFF. The DNA of the CDR3 is TGTGCCAGTAGGAGGCAGGGGGCGACGATCACTGAAGCTTTCTTT.

The chain links TRBV7-9 to TRBJ1-2; D is perhaps TRBD1 (5 bases). Trimming took 3 bases from V and 4 from J, leaving 18 bases between them. The CDR3 length is 16 residues. CDR1 and CDR2 (germline): SEHNR, FQNEAQ (reference sequence). In nucleotides, the CDR3 is TGTGCCAGCAGCTTGGATTCCTCCGGGGGGTTCTATGGCTACACCTTC. This encodes CASSLDSSGGFYGYTF.

V and J are TRBV30 and TRBJ1-2; D is undetermined. V lost 0 bases and J 0 bases, leaving 11 bases between the germline ends. Germline CDR1 is GTSNPN and CDR2 is SVGIG (reference sequence). The CDR3 loop spans 15 amino acids. CDR3 amino acids: CAWSVGRSANYGYTF. CDR3 bases: TGTGCCTGGAGTGTAGGAAGGTCCGCTAACTATGGCTACACCTTC.

This chain connects TRBV25-1 to TRBJ1-5; D is undetermined. Germline lookup yields CDR1 MGHDK and CDR2 SYGVNS. The ends were cut back, 3 bases at V and 9 bases at J, with 9 bases in the middle. The CDR3 has 12 residues. The CDR3 DNA reads as TGTGCCAGCAGTGATTCGGGATCGCCCCAGCATTTT. This gives the protein CASSDSGSPQHF.

The rearrangement joins TRBV7-9 to TRBJ1-2; D ambiguous. This CDR3 has 14 amino acids. Germline loops: CDR1 SEHNR, CDR2 FQNEAQ (reference sequence). V lost 1 base, J lost 4 bases, and 10 bases lay in between. CDR3 sequence (DNA): TGTGCCAGCAGCTTAGGGGTGGTGTCCTATGGCTACACCTTC. Its translation: CASSLGVVSYGYTF. The entire variable domain, with the rest obtained from reference TRBV7-9 and TRBJ1-2, is as follows: DTGVSQNPRHKITKRGQNVTFRCDPISEHNRLYWYRQTLGQGPEFLTYFQNEAQLEKSRLLSDRFSAERPKGSFSTLEIQRTEQGDSAMYLCASSLGVVSYGYTFGSGTRLTVV.

Only one count was recorded for this clone. This chain uses TRBV6-2 or TRBV6-3 with TRBJ1-2; 7 bases match TRBD1. With 5 bases clipped from V and 5 bases from J, the junction kept 5 bases outside the gene matches. CDR1 is MNHEY and CDR2 is SVGEGT in the germline V gene. This CDR3 region has 13 residues. CDR3 in DNA: TGTGCCAGCAGTCAGAACAGGGGATATGGCTACACCTTC. Protein sequence: CASSQNRGYGYTF.

This clone was detected only once. The genes are TRBV7-9 and TRBJ1-1; no reliable D call. V dropped 3 bases and J dropped 8 bases, with 7 bases sitting between them. The CDR3 is made up of 11 amino acids. Germline values: CDR1 SEHNR, CDR2 FQNEAQ (reference sequence). CDR3 residues: CASSFEQEAFF. The CDR3 DNA sequence: TGTGCCAGCAGCTTCGAGCAAGAAGCTTTCTTT. Combining the CDR3 with reference TRBV7-9 and TRBJ1-1 gives the whole variable domain DTGVSQNPRHKITKRGQNVTFRCDPISEHNRLYWYRQTLGQGPEFLTYFQNEAQLEKSRLLSDRFSAERPKGSFSTLEIQRTEQGDSAMYLCASSFEQEAFFGQGTRLTVV.

This clone was found once. The genes are TRBV20-1 and TRBJ2-7; 10 bases map to TRBD2. In germline, CDR1 is DFQATT, CDR2 SNEGSKA (reference sequence). This CDR3 comprises 16 residues. V trimming: 3 bases; J trimming: 1 base; junction bases outside the gene matches: 9. CDR3 DNA sequence: TGCAGTGCTAGTACAAGCGGGGGGGCCTCTTCCTACGAGCAGTACTTC. It specifies CSASTSGGASSYEQYF.

This clone was counted once. This chain connects TRBV2 to TRBJ2-1; TRBD1 matches 9 bases. Germline V gene sequence: CDR1 SNHLY, CDR2 FYNNEI. The CDR3 contains 14 residues. The ends lost 8 bases at V and 6 bases at J; junction bases unmatched: 8. The DNA of the CDR3 is TGTGCCAGCTCCGGACAGGGGCGGGTCAATGAGCAGTTCTTC. Translated: CASSGQGRVNEQFF.

The chain carries TRBV9 and TRBJ1-2; a weak D match, TRBD1 (6 bases). The germline gives CDR1 SGDLS, CDR2 YYNGEE. This CDR3 has 16 amino acids. The V gene lost 4 bases and the J gene lost 8 bases, with 24 bases spanning the gap. The CDR3 DNA reads as TGTGCCAGCAGCCCGAGTACCGGAGGGGGGTCATGGGGCTACACCTTC. This gives the protein CASSPSTGGGSWGYTF.

The rearrangement links TRBV6-2 or TRBV6-3 to TRBJ1-2; D gene ambiguous. V was clipped by 2 bases and J by 4 bases, with 8 bases between them. Germline V CDR1 and CDR2: MNHEY, SVGEGT. CDR3 length: 13 residues. The CDR3 here is CASSYLAFYGYTF. The CDR3 region has the DNA TGTGCCAGCAGTTACCTAGCGTTCTATGGCTACACCTTC.

The J gene is TRBJ2-7, the V gene TRBV7-2, with D maybe TRBD2 (5 bases). The V gene lost 1 base and the J gene lost 4 bases, with 17 bases spanning the gap. The CDR3 covers 16 residues. CDR1 SGHTA and CDR2 FQGNSA come from the germline V gene. The CDR3 spells CASSLDASGPLYEQYF. The CDR3, as DNA: TGTGCCAGCAGCTTAGATGCCAGCGGACCTCTTTACGAGCAGTACTTC.

V is TRBV18 and J is TRBJ1-1; 9 bases agree with TRBD1. Germline values: CDR1 KGHSH, CDR2 LQKENI. With 3 bases clipped from V and 4 bases from J, the junction kept 3 bases outside the gene matches. This CDR3 region has 14 residues. The DNA of the CDR3 is TGTGCCAGCTCACCTGGACAGGGGATCACTGAAGCTTTCTTT. It encodes CASSPGQGITEAFF.

The chain recombines TRBV4-3 with TRBJ2-7; a possible D gene is TRBD1 (6 bases). Germline-derived CDR1 and CDR2 are LGHNA and YSLEER. This CDR3 comprises 15 residues. The ends were cut back, 4 bases at V and 1 base at J, with 14 bases in the middle. CDR3 nucleotide sequence: TGCGCCAGCAGCCCACAGCACAGGGAATCCTACGAGCAGTACTTC. Translation: CASSPQHRESYEQYF.

The chain uses TRBV7-3 and TRBJ2-2; D unclear. The ends were cut back, 1 base at V and 2 bases at J, with 8 bases in the middle. Per germline, CDR1 SGHTA and CDR2 FQGTGA. There are 15 residues in the CDR3. Written as DNA, the CDR3 is TGTGCCAGCAGCTTAAGGCCTACCAACACCGGGGAGCTGTTTTTT. It is translated as CASSLRPTNTGELFF.

The rearrangement links TRBV24-1 to TRBJ1-2, with D perhaps matching TRBD1 (6 bases). Germline V gives CDR1 KGHDR, CDR2 SFDVKD. The germline V and J ends were trimmed by 4 bases and 2 bases, with 13 bases remaining between them. This CDR3 region has 15 residues. The CDR3 protein is CATSDSRGSNYGYTF. CDR3 in DNA: TGTGCCACCAGTGACTCCAGGGGATCGAACTATGGCTACACCTTC.

The chain combines TRBV10-3 with TRBJ2-7; perhaps TRBD1 as D (6 bases). The CDR3 is made up of 15 amino acids. With 3 bases removed from V and 2 bases from J, the gap between germline ends came to 14 bases. Germline V gene lookup returns CDR1 ENHRY and CDR2 SYGVKD. The CDR3 sequence: CAISEGVRGPYEQYF. The CDR3 DNA follows: TGTGCCATCAGTGAAGGGGTCAGGGGTCCCTACGAGCAGTACTTC.

In this sample, this clone turned up a few times. The rearrangement links TRBV27 to TRBJ2-7, with a possible D match to TRBD2 (8 bases). Per the germline V gene, CDR1 is MNHEY and CDR2 is SMNVEV (reference sequence). The CDR3 has 18 residues. V was clipped by 8 bases and J by 3 bases, with 29 bases between them. CDR3 nucleotides: TGTGCCAGCTCTACAACAGGGGCCCTAGCGGGCCTTTTCTACGAGCAGTACTTC. It codes for CASSTTGALAGLFYEQYF.

The genes are TRBV29-1 and TRBJ1-2; D gene ambiguous. The ends were cut back, 4 bases at V and 6 bases at J, with 12 bases in the middle. CDR1 and CDR2 from the germline V gene are SQVTM and ANQGSEA. CDR3 length: 12 amino acids. CDR3 sequence reads: CSVVAGLDGYTF. CDR3 nucleotides: TGCAGCGTTGTGGCGGGGTTGGATGGCTACACCTTC.

This chain connects TRBV2 to TRBJ1-1, with D unresolved. V was clipped by 5 bases and J by 7 bases, with 20 bases between them. The CDR3 extends over 15 amino acids. CDR1 is SNHLY, CDR2 FYNNEI, per germline. The CDR3 bases are TGTGCCAGCAGTACCAACCCAAGGGAGCTCCATGAAGCTTTCTTT. Its protein product is CASSTNPRELHEAFF.